These 9 T cell receptor beta chains share one sample of origin, sequenced in a study of T cell changes during pregnancy in multiple sclerosis. Sequencing used immunoSEQ multiplex PCR; TCRdb keeps in-frame clones, though not all of them. This sample has about 70,000 clones, with about 91% found just once. The sequencing used peripheral blood, collected after pregnancy. These receptors originate from a female donor with multiple sclerosis, enrolled in a pregnancy study.

This clone has just a few counts. This chain links TRBV6-1 with TRBJ1-2; 7 nucleotides line up with TRBD1. V was clipped by 2 bases and J by 3 bases; unmatched bases: 12. Germline V gene lookup returns CDR1 MNHNS and CDR2 SASEGT. The length of the CDR3 is 17 residues. CDR3 region: CASSERPHRGLYYGYTF. CDR3 DNA: TGTGCCAGCAGTGAACGACCGCACAGGGGCCTCTACTATGGCTACACCTTC.

V and J are TRBV7-9 and TRBJ2-5; D might be TRBD1 (5 bases). CDR1 and CDR2 (germline): SEHNR, FQNEAQ (reference sequence). The CDR3 loop spans 12 amino acids. V gave up 8 bases and J gave up 4 bases, with 11 bases separating them. The CDR3 loop is CASEWQGETQYF. In nucleotides, the CDR3 is TGTGCCAGCGAATGGCAGGGAGAGACCCAGTACTTC. Looking up the rest from reference TRBV7-9 and TRBJ2-5 gives the full variable domain: DTGVSQNPRHKITKRGQNVTFRCDPISEHNRLYWYRQTLGQGPEFLTYFQNEAQLEKSRLLSDRFSAERPKGSFSTLEIQRTEQGDSAMYLCASEWQGETQYFGPGTRLLVL.

The chain combines TRBV5-4 with TRBJ2-7; D is unclear. Germline values: CDR1 SGHNT, CDR2 YYREEE (reference sequence). This CDR3 is 14 amino acids long. V shed 1 base and J shed 3 bases, with 11 bases lying between them. The CDR3 protein is CASSLIGQNYEQYF. The CDR3 bases are TGTGCCAGCAGCTTGATTGGGCAGAACTACGAGCAGTACTTC.

The rearrangement uses TRBV19 and TRBJ2-6; maybe TRBD2 (5 bases). The germline CDR1 and CDR2 sequences are LNHDA and SQIVND (reference sequence). V was shortened by 5 bases and J by 2 bases, with 13 bases between the two germline ends. The CDR3 has 16 residues. The CDR3 loop is CASSFGRRTGANVLTF. CDR3 coding DNA: TGTGCCAGTAGTTTCGGACGGAGGACTGGGGCCAACGTCCTGACTTTC.

V and J are TRBV28 and TRBJ2-3, with 13 nucleotides matching TRBD2. This CDR3 region has 14 residues. CDR1 is MDHEN, CDR2 SYDVKM, per germline. Trimming cost V 8 bases and J 6 bases; bases outside gene matches: 5. CDR3 DNA: TGTGCCAGCGACACTAGCGGGAGGGTGGATACGCAGTATTTT. Amino acid sequence: CASDTSGRVDTQYF.

The chain joins TRBV7-4 to TRBJ2-6, with D possibly being TRBD2 (5 bases). V was cut by 1 base and J by 0 bases, with 10 bases left in between. Germline CDR1 SGHVT, CDR2 SQSDAQ. The CDR3 covers 17 residues. The CDR3 protein is CASSLGGGGSGANVLTF. The CDR3, as DNA: TGTGCCAGCAGCTTAGGAGGTGGAGGCTCTGGGGCCAACGTCCTGACTTTC.

This clone was recorded a few times. J is TRBJ2-7 and V is TRBV6-1; 8 positions match TRBD1. Germline CDR1 and CDR2: MNHNS and SASEGT. The CDR3 is 13 amino acids. V dropped 7 bases and J dropped 4; count of bases not matched to a gene: 6. Here the CDR3 reads CASTHDRGYEQYF. Written as DNA, the CDR3 is TGTGCCAGCACCCATGACAGGGGATACGAGCAGTACTTC.

Note on this clone: One end of the junction does not line up with germline, which may come from a read error. This chain links TRBV4-2 with TRBJ2-7; tentative D call: TRBD2 (5 bases). The germline V gene encodes CDR1 LGHNA and CDR2 YNFKEQ. The CDR3 loop spans 15 amino acids. Here the CDR3 DNA reads TGTGCCAGCAGCCAACTAAGTAAAGAGGGAGCAGGAAGGTTCTTC. It encodes CASSQLSKEGAGRFF.

This sequence joins TRBV7-9 and TRBJ1-3, with TRBD1 identical over 10 bases. CDR1 and CDR2 (germline): SEHNR, FQNEAQ (reference sequence). This CDR3 has 17 residues. Trimming cost V 5 bases and J 1 base; bases outside gene matches: 8. CDR3 sequence reads: CASSPGTGVFSGNTIYF. DNA of the CDR3: TGTGCCAGCAGCCCCGGGACAGGGGTGTTTTCTGGAAACACCATATATTTT.